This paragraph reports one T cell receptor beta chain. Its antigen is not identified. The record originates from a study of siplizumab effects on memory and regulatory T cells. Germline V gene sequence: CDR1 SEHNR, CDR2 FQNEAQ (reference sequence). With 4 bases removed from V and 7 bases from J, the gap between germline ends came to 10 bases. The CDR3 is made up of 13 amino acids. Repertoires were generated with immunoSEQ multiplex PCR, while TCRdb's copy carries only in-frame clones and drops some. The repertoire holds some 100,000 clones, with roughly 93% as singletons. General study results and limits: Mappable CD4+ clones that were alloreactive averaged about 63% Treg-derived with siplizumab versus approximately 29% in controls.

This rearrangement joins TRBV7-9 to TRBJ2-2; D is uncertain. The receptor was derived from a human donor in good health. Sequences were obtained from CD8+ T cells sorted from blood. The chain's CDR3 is CASSSQAHGELFF. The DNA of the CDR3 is TGTGCCAGCAGCTCGCAAGCACACGGGGAGCTGTTTTTT.